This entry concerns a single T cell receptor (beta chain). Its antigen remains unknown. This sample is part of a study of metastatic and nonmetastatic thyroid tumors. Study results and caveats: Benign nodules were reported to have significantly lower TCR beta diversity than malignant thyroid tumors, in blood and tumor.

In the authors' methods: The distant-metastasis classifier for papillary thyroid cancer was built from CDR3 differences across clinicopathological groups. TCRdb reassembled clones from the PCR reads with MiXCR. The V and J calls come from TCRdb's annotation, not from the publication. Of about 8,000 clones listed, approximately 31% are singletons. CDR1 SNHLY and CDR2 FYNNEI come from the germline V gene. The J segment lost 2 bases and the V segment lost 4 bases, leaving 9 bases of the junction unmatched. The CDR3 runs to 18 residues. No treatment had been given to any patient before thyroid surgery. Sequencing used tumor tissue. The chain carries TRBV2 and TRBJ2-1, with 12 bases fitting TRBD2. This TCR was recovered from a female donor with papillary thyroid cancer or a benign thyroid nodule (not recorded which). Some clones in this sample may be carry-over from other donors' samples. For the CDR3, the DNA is TGTGCCAGCAGTGCTACGGGACTAGCGGGTACCCCCTACAATGAGCAGTTCTTC. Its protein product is CASSATGLAGTPYNEQFF.